A single sample gave rise to the 20 T cell receptor beta chains below, sequenced in a study of CD8 T cells in ankylosing spondylitis. Using its own MiXCR run on the 5' RACE reads, TCRdb lists one record per CDR3 protein. The table has under 250,000 distinct CDR3 sequences, 30% to 35% seen once; the top ten hold around 4.5%. The sequencing sample was made of blood, either unsorted or a sorted T cell fraction (not recorded which). The receptor source for this set is a male donor with ankylosing spondylitis or in good health (not recorded which).

The J gene is TRBJ2-5, the V gene TRBV5-1; D is tentatively TRBD1 or TRBD2 (5 bases each). The CDR3 loop spans 15 amino acids. The ends were cut back, 5 bases at V and 5 bases at J, with 19 bases in the middle. In germline, CDR1 is SGHRS, CDR2 YFSETQ. CDR3 sequence reads: CASRVDGTSGETQYF. The DNA of the CDR3 is TGCGCCAGCAGGGTAGACGGGACGAGTGGTGAGACCCAGTACTTC.

Only a few counts were recorded for this clonotype. DNA for the CDR3: TGCAGCGTCACGCACCACGATCGAGGAGATACGCAGTATTTT. Translating it yields CSVTHHDRGDTQYF. The V call is TRBV29-1, the J call TRBJ2-3; D gene unclear. Germline V gene lookup returns CDR1 SQVTM and CDR2 ANQGSEA. V lost 6 bases and J 5 bases, leaving 18 bases between the germline ends. The CDR3 totals 14 residues.

The CDR3 region has the DNA TGTGCCAGCAGGGAAACTAGCACAGATACGCAGTATTTT. Translated: CASRETSTDTQYF. This chain uses TRBV6-1 with TRBJ2-3, with unresolved D. Per germline, CDR1 MNHNS and CDR2 SASEGT. Trimming removed 6 bases at V and 0 bases at J, with 7 bases between. CDR3 length equals 13 residues.

This chain links TRBV12-3 or TRBV12-4 with TRBJ2-7; D is unresolved. V lost 3 bases to trimming and J lost 2 bases, with 8 bases between them. The length of the CDR3 is 13 residues. The CDR3 sequence is CASSFGRTYEQYF. CDR3 bases: TGTGCCAGCAGTTTTGGCCGGACCTACGAGCAGTACTTC.

V gene TRBV7-2 combines with J gene TRBJ2-6, with D hard to call. V shed 5 bases and J shed 0 bases, with 8 bases lying between them. The CDR3 contains 15 residues. Germline CDR1 is SGHTA and CDR2 is FQGNSA. CDR3 DNA sequence: TGTGCCAGCAGCCTCCGCCACTCTGGGGCCAACGTCCTGACTTTC. Translation gives CASSLRHSGANVLTF.

The CDR3 DNA is TGCAGTGCTAGAAATTCCGGGACAGCGATCTATGGCTACACCTTC. It codes for CSARNSGTAIYGYTF. The chain links TRBV20-1 to TRBJ1-2, with 7 bases that match TRBD1. CDR1 is DFQATT, CDR2 SNEGSKA, per germline (reference sequence). Trimming took 2 bases from V and 4 from J; bases not matched to a gene: 10. The CDR3 covers 15 residues.

This clonotype appeared a few times. The rearrangement links TRBV20-1 to TRBJ2-3; 8 nucleotides agree with TRBD1. J gave up 4 bases and V 6 bases, and 9 bases lay outside the gene matches. The CDR3 sequence is 14 residues long. CDR1 and CDR2 from the germline V gene are DFQATT and SNEGSKA (reference sequence). CDR3 nucleotide sequence: TGCAGTGCGGCAGACAGGGGTTCGGCAGATACGCAGTATTTT. It specifies CSAADRGSADTQYF.

There are a few counts of this clonotype. V is TRBV24-1 and J is TRBJ2-1; 14 bases fit TRBD2. The CDR3 totals 17 residues. J lost 5 bases, V lost 3 bases, and 5 bases had no gene match. Germline V gene data show CDR1 as KGHDR and CDR2 as SFDVKD. The CDR3 coding sequence is TGTGCCACCAGTGATAGACGGACTAGCGGGGGGAACAATGAGCAGTTCTTC. The encoded protein is CATSDRRTSGGNNEQFF.

This chain connects TRBV14 to TRBJ2-5; D gene ambiguous. The CDR3 is 13 amino acids. Germline CDR1 is SGHDN and CDR2 is FVKESK. V was shortened by 0 bases and J by 7 bases, with 9 bases between the two germline ends. CDR3 DNA: TGTGCCAGCAGCCAAGATGTGTGGGGGACCCAGTACTTC. As protein: CASSQDVWGTQYF.

This clonotype was observed a handful of times. The J gene is TRBJ2-1, the V gene TRBV11-2, with unresolved D. V was pared by 1 base and J by 9 bases, with 10 bases between. This CDR3 region has 13 residues. Per the germline V gene, CDR1 is SGHAT and CDR2 is FQNNGV. The CDR3 region is CASSLGGYVEQFF. The CDR3 DNA reads as TGTGCCAGCAGCTTAGGAGGATACGTTGAGCAGTTCTTC.

Only a few counts were recorded for this clonotype. The chain carries TRBV20-1 and TRBJ2-3; TRBD2 might be the D (5 bases). Trimming removed 0 bases from V and 3 bases from J, with 10 bases in between. The CDR3 runs 14 residues. Germline V gene data show CDR1 as DFQATT and CDR2 as SNEGSKA (reference sequence). Here the CDR3 DNA reads TGCAGTGCTAGAGATCCTACTAGGACAGATACGCAGTATTTT. Its translation: CSARDPTRTDTQYF.

V gene TRBV7-6 combines with J gene TRBJ1-4; D might be TRBD1 (5 bases). Trimming removed 1 base from V and 4 bases from J, with 13 bases in between. Per germline, CDR1 SGHVS and CDR2 FNYEAQ. CDR3 length: 16 residues. CDR3 nucleotides: TGTGCCAGCAGCTTAGGTGTTGCAGGGCTTAATGAAAAACTGTTTTTT. Residues: CASSLGVAGLNEKLFF.

This clonotype was detected a few times. This rearrangement joins TRBV12-3 or TRBV12-4 to TRBJ1-1; D may be TRBD1 (5 bases). The CDR3 is 12 amino acids. V dropped 4 bases and J dropped 5 bases, with 8 bases sitting between them. DNA of the CDR3: TGTGCCAGCAGTTCGGGGGGGACTGAAGCTTTCTTT. Its translation is CASSSGGTEAFF.

The J gene is TRBJ2-5, the V gene TRBV7-8; D remains ambiguous. V was trimmed by 0 bases and J by 0 bases, leaving 11 bases between them. The CDR3 covers 16 residues. Germline V gene lookup returns CDR1 SGHVS and CDR2 FQNEAQ. CDR3 coding DNA: TGTGCCAGCAGCTTAGCGGCCATCAGCGACCAAGAGACCCAGTACTTC. Amino acids: CASSLAAISDQETQYF.

V is TRBV6-1 and J is TRBJ2-7, with TRBD1 matching 7 bases. This CDR3 has 16 residues. Looked up from germline, CDR1 is MNHNS and CDR2 is SASEGT. The J segment lost 2 bases and the V segment lost 5 bases, leaving 12 bases of the junction unmatched. For the CDR3, the DNA is TGTGCCAGCAGTCAGGGGCTGTCCGACAGGGCCTACGAGCAGTACTTC. It translates to CASSQGLSDRAYEQYF.

This chain links TRBV12-3 or TRBV12-4 with TRBJ1-1, with D uncertain. V was shortened by 7 bases and J by 3 bases, with 12 bases between the two germline ends. The CDR3 is made up of 13 amino acids. As DNA, the CDR3 is TGTGCCAGCACTCAGACCGCCGACACTGAAGCTTTCTTT. Its protein product is CASTQTADTEAFF.

The gene calls are TRBV29-1 and TRBJ2-1, with 7 bases fitting TRBD1. Germline trimming cut 7 bases from V and 0 bases from J; bases unmatched to any gene: 9. CDR1 and CDR2 from the germline V gene are SQVTM and ANQGSEA. The CDR3 contains 15 residues. Here the CDR3 DNA reads TGCAGCGCCTCGGACAGGTGGAGCTCCTACAATGAGCAGTTCTTC. Translating gives CSASDRWSSYNEQFF.

The chain combines TRBV20-1 with TRBJ2-7, with 9 bases matching TRBD1. This CDR3 is 12 amino acids long. CDR1 is DFQATT, CDR2 SNEGSKA, per germline (reference sequence). Here the CDR3 reads CSPGTGQHEQYF. In DNA form, the CDR3 reads TGCAGCCCTGGGACAGGGCAACACGAGCAGTACTTC.

This clonotype showed up just a few times. CDR3 sequence: CASSPSNGGETQYF. In DNA form, the CDR3 reads TGTGCCAGCAGTCCCTCCAACGGCGGGGAGACCCAGTACTTC. The V gene is TRBV12-3 or TRBV12-4, the J gene TRBJ2-5; perhaps TRBD2 as D (5 bases). Trimming left V 5 bases short and J 5 bases short, with 15 bases between. This CDR3 comprises 14 residues.

V and J are TRBV20-1 and TRBJ2-3; 7 bases are a match to TRBD2. This CDR3 has 14 amino acids. Germline assignment: CDR1 DFQATT and CDR2 SNEGSKA (reference sequence). V lost 6 bases to trimming and J lost 4 bases; unmatched junction nucleotides: 10. CDR3 residues: CSAPLSGVSDTQYF. The CDR3 region has the DNA TGCAGTGCCCCCCTAAGCGGGGTTTCAGATACGCAGTATTTT.